This paragraph covers one T cell receptor beta chain sequence. The data were taken from a study of T cells expressing NK-cell markers. TCRdb re-called the 5' RACE reads; one entry per CDR3 protein, DNA not given. The table gives hundreds of thousands of distinct CDR3 sequences; the top ten clones make up about 7.3% of it. The CDR3 extends over 13 amino acids. Germline V gene data show CDR1 as LGHNA and CDR2 as YNFKEQ. The TCR originated in a woman aged 18-69 years in good health. This chain uses TRBV4-2 with TRBJ2-3. Sequencing was carried out using blood T cells: a sorted CD56 or NKG2C T cell subset, CD4+ or CD8+ T cells, or bulk PBMC T cells (not recorded which). The CDR3 sequence is CASSHQLGDTQYF.